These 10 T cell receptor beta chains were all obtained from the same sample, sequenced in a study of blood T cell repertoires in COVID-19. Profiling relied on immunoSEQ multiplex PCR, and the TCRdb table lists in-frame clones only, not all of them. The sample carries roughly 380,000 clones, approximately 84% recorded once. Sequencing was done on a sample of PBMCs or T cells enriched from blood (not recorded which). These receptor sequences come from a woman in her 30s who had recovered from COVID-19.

The CDR3 sequence: CASSRRAGQGSFF. The DNA for the CDR3 is TGTGCCAGCAGCCGACGCGCGGGACAGGGGTCGTTCTTC. This chain connects TRBV3-1 (or the pseudogene TRBV3-2) to TRBJ2-1; 10 bases are shared with TRBD1. This CDR3 has 13 amino acids. The V and J ends lost 4 bases and 15 bases, in that order; junction bases with no gene match: 9. Germline lookup yields CDR1 LGHDT and CDR2 YNNKEL (reference sequence).

As DNA, the CDR3 is TGTGCCACCAGCAGAGATCAACAAAACTATGGCTACACCTTC. The encoded protein is CATSRDQQNYGYTF. The chain recombines TRBV15 with TRBJ1-2; D remains ambiguous. The ends were cut back, 0 bases at V and 2 bases at J, with 7 bases in the middle. Germline CDR1 and CDR2: LNHNV and YYDKDF (reference sequence). CDR3 length: 14 amino acids.

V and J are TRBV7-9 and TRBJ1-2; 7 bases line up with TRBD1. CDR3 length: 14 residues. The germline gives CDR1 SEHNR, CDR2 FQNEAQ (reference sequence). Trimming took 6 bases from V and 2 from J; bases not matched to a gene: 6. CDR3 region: CASSNTGVNYGYTF. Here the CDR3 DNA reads TGTGCCAGCAGTAACACAGGGGTAAACTATGGCTACACCTTC.

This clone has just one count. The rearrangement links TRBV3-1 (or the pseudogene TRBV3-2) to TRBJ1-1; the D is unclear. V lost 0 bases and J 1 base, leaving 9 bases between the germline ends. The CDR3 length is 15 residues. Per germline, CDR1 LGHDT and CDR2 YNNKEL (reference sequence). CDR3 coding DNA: TGTGCCAGCAGCCAAGAGGGCCAGGCGAACACTGAAGCTTTCTTT. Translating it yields CASSQEGQANTEAFF.

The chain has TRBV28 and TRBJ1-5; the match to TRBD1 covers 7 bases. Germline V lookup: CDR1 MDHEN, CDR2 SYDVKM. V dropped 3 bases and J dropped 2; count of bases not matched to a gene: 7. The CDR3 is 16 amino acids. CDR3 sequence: CASSFRDRDGNQPQHF. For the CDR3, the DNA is TGTGCCAGCAGTTTTCGCGACAGGGATGGCAATCAGCCCCAGCATTTT.

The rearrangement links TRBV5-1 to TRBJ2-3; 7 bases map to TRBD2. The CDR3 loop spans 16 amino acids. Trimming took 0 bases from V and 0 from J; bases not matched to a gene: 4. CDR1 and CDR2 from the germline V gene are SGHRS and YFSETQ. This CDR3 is CASSLVGGVSTDTQYF. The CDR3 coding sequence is TGCGCCAGCAGCTTGGTTGGGGGGGTGAGCACAGATACGCAGTATTTT. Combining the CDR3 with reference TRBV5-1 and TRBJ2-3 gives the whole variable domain KAGVTQTPRYLIKTRGQQVTLSCSPISGHRSVSWYQQTPGQGLQFLFEYFSETQRNKGNFPGRFSGRQFSNSRSEMNVSTLELGDSALYLCASSLVGGVSTDTQYFGPGTRLTVL.

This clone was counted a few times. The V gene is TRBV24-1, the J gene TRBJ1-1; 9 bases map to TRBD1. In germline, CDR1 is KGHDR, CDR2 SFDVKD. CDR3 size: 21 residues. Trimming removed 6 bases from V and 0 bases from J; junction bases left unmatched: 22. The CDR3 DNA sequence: TGTGCCACCAGTCTATTCCGGGACAGGGTTAGTACTAATTCCATGAACACTGAAGCTTTCTTT. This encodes CATSLFRDRVSTNSMNTEAFF.

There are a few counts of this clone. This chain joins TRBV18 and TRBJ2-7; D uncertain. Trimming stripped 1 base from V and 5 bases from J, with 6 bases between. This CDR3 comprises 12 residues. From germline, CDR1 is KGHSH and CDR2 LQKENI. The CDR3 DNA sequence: TGTGCCAGCTCACCACGAGTGCACGAGCAGTACTTC. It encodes CASSPRVHEQYF.

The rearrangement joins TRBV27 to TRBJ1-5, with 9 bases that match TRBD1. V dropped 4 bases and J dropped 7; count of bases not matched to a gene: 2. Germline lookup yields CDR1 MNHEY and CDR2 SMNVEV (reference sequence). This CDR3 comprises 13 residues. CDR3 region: CASSSDRGQPQHF. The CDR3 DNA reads TGTGCCAGCAGTTCTGACAGGGGGCAGCCCCAGCATTTT.

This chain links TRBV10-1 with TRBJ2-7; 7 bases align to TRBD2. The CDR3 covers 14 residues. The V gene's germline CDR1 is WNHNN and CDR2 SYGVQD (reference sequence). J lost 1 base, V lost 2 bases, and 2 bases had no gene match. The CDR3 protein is CASSERRGSYEQYF. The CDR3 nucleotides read TGCGCCAGCAGTGAGCGGCGGGGGTCCTACGAGCAGTACTTC.